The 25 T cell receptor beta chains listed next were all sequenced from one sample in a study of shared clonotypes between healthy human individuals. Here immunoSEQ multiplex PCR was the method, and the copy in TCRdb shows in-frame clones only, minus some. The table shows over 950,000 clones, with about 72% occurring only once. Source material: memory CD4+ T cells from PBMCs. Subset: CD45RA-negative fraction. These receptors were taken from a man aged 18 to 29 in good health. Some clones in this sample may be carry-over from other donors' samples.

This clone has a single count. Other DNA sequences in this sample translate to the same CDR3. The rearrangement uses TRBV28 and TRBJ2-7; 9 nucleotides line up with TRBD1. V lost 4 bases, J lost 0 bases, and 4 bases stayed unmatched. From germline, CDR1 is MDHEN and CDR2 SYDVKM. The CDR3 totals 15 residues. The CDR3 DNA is TGTGCCAGCAGTTCCAGACAGGGGGGCTCCTACGAGCAGTACTTC. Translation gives CASSSRQGGSYEQYF.

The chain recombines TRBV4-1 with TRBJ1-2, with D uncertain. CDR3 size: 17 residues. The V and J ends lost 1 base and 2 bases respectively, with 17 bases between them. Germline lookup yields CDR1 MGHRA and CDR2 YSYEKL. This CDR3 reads CASSQAPFDNRNYGYTF. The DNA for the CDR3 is TGCGCCAGCAGCCAAGCCCCGTTCGATAACAGAAACTATGGCTACACCTTC.

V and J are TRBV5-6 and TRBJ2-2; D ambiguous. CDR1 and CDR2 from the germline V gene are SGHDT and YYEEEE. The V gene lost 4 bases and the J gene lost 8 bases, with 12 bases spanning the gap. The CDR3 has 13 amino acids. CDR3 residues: CASSPIGAGELFF. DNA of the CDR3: TGTGCCAGCAGCCCAATCGGAGCGGGGGAGCTGTTTTTT.

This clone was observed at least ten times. The CDR3 bases are TGTGCCAGCAGCTTATATGAGGGAAGCACTGAAGCTTTCTTT. This gives the protein CASSLYEGSTEAFF. The chain joins TRBV7-3 to TRBJ1-1; D is unresolved. V gave up 2 bases and J gave up 4 bases, with 11 bases separating them. Germline-derived CDR1 and CDR2 are SGHTA and FQGTGA. The CDR3 is 14 residues long.

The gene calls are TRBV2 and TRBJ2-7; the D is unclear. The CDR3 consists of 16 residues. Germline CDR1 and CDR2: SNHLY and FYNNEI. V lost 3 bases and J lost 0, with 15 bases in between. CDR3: CASSDLVGLSSYEQYF. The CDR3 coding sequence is TGTGCCAGCAGTGATCTTGTGGGCTTGAGCTCCTACGAGCAGTACTTC.

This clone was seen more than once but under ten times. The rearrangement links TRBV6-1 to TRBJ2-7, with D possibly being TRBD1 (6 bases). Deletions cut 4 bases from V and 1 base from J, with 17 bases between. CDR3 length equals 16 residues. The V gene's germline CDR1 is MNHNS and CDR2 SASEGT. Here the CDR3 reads CASSGTGSLRSYEQYF. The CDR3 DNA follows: TGTGCCAGCAGTGGAACAGGGTCTCTTAGGTCCTACGAGCAGTACTTC.

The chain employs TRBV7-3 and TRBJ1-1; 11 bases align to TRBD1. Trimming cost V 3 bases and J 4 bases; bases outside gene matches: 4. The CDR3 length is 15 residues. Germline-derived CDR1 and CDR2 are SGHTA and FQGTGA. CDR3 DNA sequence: TGTGCCAGCAGCTTTCAGGGGACAGGGGGCACTGAAGCTTTCTTT. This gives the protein CASSFQGTGGTEAFF.

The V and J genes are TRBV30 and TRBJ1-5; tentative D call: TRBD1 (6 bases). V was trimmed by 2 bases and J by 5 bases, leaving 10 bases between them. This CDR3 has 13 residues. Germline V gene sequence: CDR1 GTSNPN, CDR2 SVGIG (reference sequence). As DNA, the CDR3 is TGTGCCTGGAGTTACAGGGTGGATCAGCCCCAGCATTTT. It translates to CAWSYRVDQPQHF. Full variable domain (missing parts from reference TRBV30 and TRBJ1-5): SQTIHQWPATLVQPVGSPLSLECTVEGTSNPNLYWYRQAAGRGLQLLFYSVGIGQISSEVPQNLSASRPQDRQFILSSKKLLLSDSGFYLCAWSYRVDQPQHFGDGTRLSIL.

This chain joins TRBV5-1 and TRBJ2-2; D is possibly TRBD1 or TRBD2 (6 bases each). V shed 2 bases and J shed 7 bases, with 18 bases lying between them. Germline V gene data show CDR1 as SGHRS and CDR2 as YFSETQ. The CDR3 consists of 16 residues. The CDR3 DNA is TGCGCCAGCAGCTTATCCAGGGGAGGTATACGCGGGGAGCTGTTTTTT. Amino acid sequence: CASSLSRGGIRGELFF.

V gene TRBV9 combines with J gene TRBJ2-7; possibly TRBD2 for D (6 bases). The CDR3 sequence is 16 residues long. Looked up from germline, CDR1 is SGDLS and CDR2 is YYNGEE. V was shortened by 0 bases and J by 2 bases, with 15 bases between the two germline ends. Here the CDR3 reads CASSVGSAGGAYEQYF. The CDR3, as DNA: TGTGCCAGCAGCGTAGGATCGGCGGGCGGGGCCTACGAGCAGTACTTC.

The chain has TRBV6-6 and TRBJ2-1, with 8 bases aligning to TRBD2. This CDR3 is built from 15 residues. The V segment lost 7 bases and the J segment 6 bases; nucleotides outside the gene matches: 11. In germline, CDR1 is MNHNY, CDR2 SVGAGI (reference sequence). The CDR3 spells CASTDGSSGRNEQFF. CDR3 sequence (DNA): TGTGCCAGCACCGATGGTTCTAGCGGGCGCAATGAGCAGTTCTTC.

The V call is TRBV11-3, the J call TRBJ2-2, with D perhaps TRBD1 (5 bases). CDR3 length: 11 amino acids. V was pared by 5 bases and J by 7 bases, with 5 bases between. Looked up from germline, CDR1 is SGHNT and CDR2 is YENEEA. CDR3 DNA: TGTGCCAGCAGCCAGGGCGGGGAGCTGTTTTTT. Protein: CASSQGGELFF. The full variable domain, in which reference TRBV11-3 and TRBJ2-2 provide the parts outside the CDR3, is EAGVVQSPRYKIIEKKQPVAFWCNPISGHNTLYWYLQNLGQGPELLIRYENEEAVDDSQLPKDRFSAERLKGVDSTLKIQPAELGDSAVYLCASSQGGELFFGEGSRLTVL.

The CDR3 nucleotides read TGCAGCGCCTGGACTGCTGGAAACACCATATATTTT. This codes for CSAWTAGNTIYF. The rearrangement links TRBV29-1 to TRBJ1-3; D is uncertain. In germline, CDR1 is SQVTM, CDR2 ANQGSEA. This CDR3 spans 12 amino acids. Trimming shortened V by 7 bases and J by 2 bases, and 9 bases separated the two germline ends.

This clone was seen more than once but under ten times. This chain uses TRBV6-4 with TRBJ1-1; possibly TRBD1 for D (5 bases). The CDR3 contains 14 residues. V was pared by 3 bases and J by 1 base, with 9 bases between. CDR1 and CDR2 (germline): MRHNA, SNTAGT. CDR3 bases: TGTGCCAGCAGTGAGTCGACAGAGAACACTGAAGCTTTCTTT. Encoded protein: CASSESTENTEAFF.

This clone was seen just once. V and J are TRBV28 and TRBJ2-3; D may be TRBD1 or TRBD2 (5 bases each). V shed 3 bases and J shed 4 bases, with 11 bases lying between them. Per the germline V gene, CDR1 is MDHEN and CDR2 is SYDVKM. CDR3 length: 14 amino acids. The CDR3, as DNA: TGTGCCAGCAGTTTGGGACCTTGGGCAGATACGCAGTATTTT. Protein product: CASSLGPWADTQYF.

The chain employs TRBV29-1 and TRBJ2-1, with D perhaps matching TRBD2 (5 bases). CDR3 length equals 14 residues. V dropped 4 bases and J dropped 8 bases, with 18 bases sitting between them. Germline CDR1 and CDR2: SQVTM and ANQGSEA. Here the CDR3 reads CSVVGRAYGYEQFF. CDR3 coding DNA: TGCAGCGTTGTCGGGCGGGCCTACGGGTATGAGCAGTTCTTC.

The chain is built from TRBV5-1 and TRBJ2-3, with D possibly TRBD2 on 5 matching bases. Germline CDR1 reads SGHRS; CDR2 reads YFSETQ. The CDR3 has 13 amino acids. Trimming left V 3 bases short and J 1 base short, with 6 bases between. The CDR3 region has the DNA TGCGCCAGCAGCTACGGGGGCACAGATACGCAGTATTTT. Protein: CASSYGGTDTQYF.

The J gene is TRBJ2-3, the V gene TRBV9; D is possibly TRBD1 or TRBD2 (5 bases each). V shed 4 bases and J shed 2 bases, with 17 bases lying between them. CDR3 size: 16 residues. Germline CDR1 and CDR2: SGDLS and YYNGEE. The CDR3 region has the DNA TGTGCCAGCAGCCCGAGGGGCCTCGGGATCACAGATACGCAGTATTTT. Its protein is CASSPRGLGITDTQYF.

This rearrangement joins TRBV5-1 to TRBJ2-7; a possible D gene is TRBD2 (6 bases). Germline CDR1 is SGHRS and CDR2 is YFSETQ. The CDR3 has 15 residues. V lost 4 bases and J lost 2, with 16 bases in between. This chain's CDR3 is CASSELGWGAYEQYF. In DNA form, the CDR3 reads TGCGCCAGCAGCGAATTGGGTTGGGGGGCCTACGAGCAGTACTTC.

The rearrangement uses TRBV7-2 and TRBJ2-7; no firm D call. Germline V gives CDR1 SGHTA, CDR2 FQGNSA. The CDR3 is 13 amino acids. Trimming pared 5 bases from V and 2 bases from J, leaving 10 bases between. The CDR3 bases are TGTGCCAGCAGCAACAGAGACACCTACGAGCAGTACTTC. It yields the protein CASSNRDTYEQYF. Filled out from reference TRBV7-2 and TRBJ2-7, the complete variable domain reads GAGVSQSPSNKVTEKGKDVELRCDPISGHTALYWYRQSLGQGLEFLIYFQGNSAPDKSGLPSDRFSAERTGGSVSTLTIQRTQQEDSAVYLCASSNRDTYEQYFGPGTRLTVT.

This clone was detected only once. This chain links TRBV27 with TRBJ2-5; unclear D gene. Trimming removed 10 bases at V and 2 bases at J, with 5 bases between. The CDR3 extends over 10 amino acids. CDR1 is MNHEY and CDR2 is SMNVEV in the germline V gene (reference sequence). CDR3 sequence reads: CATLQETQYF. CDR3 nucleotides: TGTGCCACCTTACAAGAGACCCAGTACTTC.

The CDR3 sequence is CASSELAGSEYF. The CDR3 bases are TGTGCCAGCAGTGAACTTGCCGGGAGCGAGTACTTC. The J gene is TRBJ2-7, the V gene TRBV6-1; the D gene is possibly TRBD2 (6 bases). Trimming removed 2 bases at V and 11 bases at J, with 13 bases between. This CDR3 is 12 amino acids long. From germline, CDR1 is MNHNS and CDR2 SASEGT.

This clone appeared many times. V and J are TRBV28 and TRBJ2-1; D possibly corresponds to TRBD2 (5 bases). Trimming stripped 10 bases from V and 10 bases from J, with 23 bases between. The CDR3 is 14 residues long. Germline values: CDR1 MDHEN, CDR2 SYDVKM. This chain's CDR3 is CATTGVGLAYEQFF. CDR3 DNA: TGTGCCACCACCGGGGTCGGACTGGCTTACGAGCAGTTCTTC.

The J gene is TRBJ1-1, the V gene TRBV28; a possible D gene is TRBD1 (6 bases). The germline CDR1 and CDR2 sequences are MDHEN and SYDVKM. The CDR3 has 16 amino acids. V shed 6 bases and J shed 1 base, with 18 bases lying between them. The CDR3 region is CASRIAGVGGNTEAFF. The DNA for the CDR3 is TGTGCCAGCAGAATAGCAGGGGTCGGTGGGAACACTGAAGCTTTCTTT.

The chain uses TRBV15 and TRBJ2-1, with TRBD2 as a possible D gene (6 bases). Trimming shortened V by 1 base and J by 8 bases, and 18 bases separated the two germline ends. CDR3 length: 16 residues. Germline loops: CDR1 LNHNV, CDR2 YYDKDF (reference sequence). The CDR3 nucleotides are TGTGCCACCAGCAGAGCGCTAGCCGGGAGTCCGGATGAGCAGTTCTTC. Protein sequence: CATSRALAGSPDEQFF.